These 14 T cell receptor beta chains share one sample of origin, sequenced in a study of read filtering for tumor transcriptome and immune sequencing. From roughly 390 ng of RNA, a library with molecular barcoded alpha/delta and beta/gamma adaptors was made. In TCRdb, the reads were re-called with MiXCR into one record per CDR3 protein. Of approximately 62,000 distinct CDR3 sequences in the sample, roughly a fifth are singletons; the top ten hold roughly a tenth. Sequenced input: a population of CD138-negative cells sorted from bone marrow. Receptor source: a donor at least 40 years old with multiple myeloma.

This clonotype has just a few counts. V and J are TRBV19 and TRBJ1-5; unclear D gene. The CDR3 runs 12 residues. V dropped 7 bases and J dropped 2 bases, with 6 bases sitting between them. Germline V gives CDR1 LNHDA, CDR2 SQIVND (reference sequence). The DNA of the CDR3 is TGTGCCAGTAAGAGGGGCAATCAGCCCCAGCATTTT. Amino acids: CASKRGNQPQHF.

This clonotype has a count of ten or more. The rearrangement uses TRBV7-6 and TRBJ2-1; TRBD1 might be the D (5 bases). Deletions cut 6 bases from V and 0 bases from J, with 9 bases between. Per the germline V gene, CDR1 is SGHVS and CDR2 is FNYEAQ. The CDR3 spans 14 residues. CDR3 coding DNA: TGTGCCAGCAGAACGGACAACTCCTACAATGAGCAGTTCTTC. Translating it yields CASRTDNSYNEQFF. The variable domain in full, with the rest retrieved from reference TRBV7-6 and TRBJ2-1, is GAGVSQSPRYKVTKRGQDVALRCDPISGHVSLYWYRQALGQGPEFLTYFNYEAQQDKSGLPNDRFSAERPEGSISTLTIQRTEQRDSAMYRCASRTDNSYNEQFFGPGTRLTVL.

The chain uses TRBV6-6 and TRBJ2-7; D might be TRBD1 or TRBD2, each matching 5 bases. The CDR3 is made up of 13 amino acids. Trimming removed 9 bases from V and 2 bases from J, with 14 bases in between. Looked up from germline, CDR1 is MNHNY and CDR2 is SVGAGI (reference sequence). The CDR3 loop reads CASLRDRAYEQYF. The DNA of the CDR3 is TGTGCCAGTCTCCGGGACCGCGCCTACGAGCAGTACTTC.

This clonotype was seen many times. V usage is TRBV29-1 and J usage is TRBJ2-1; 9 bases map to TRBD2. Germline CDR1 reads SQVTM; CDR2 reads ANQGSEA. The CDR3 loop spans 16 amino acids. The junction had 4 bases not matched to a gene; V was cut back by 1 base and J by 0 bases. CDR3 loop: CSVEGLAESSYNEQFF. The CDR3 coding sequence is TGCAGCGTTGAAGGACTAGCGGAGAGCTCCTACAATGAGCAGTTCTTC.

This clonotype occurred many times. The chain joins TRBV6-5 to TRBJ2-1, with D perhaps matching TRBD2 (6 bases). From germline, CDR1 is MNHEY and CDR2 SVGAGI. CDR3 size: 16 residues. V shed 1 base and J shed 6 bases, with 16 bases lying between them. The CDR3 DNA reads as TGTGCCAGCAGTTACTTGGGGCGGGGTAGGGTCAATGAGCAGTTCTTC. Amino acid sequence: CASSYLGRGRVNEQFF.

This clonotype was recorded many times. This chain joins TRBV18 and TRBJ2-5; D gene uncertain. V was cut by 1 base and J by 4 bases, with 10 bases left in between. Germline CDR1 and CDR2: KGHSH and LQKENI. The CDR3 covers 14 residues. CDR3 sequence reads: CASSPRGIGETQYF. CDR3 DNA: TGTGCCAGCTCACCACGTGGGATAGGAGAGACCCAGTACTTC.

As regards this clonotype: A far larger clone differs by one base, so this is likely a read error. V is TRBV24-1 and J is TRBJ2-7; the D call may be TRBD1 or TRBD2 (7 bases each). CDR3 size: 14 residues. V was clipped by 7 bases and J by 7 bases, with 19 bases between them. Looked up from germline, CDR1 is KGHDR and CDR2 is SFDVKD. The CDR3, as DNA: TGTGCCACCAGCCCAGGGGGGGGCTACAATGAGCAGTACTTC. The encoded protein is CATSPGGGYNEQYF.

Ten or more counts support this clonotype. Germline is not matched at one junction end, which may reflect a read error. The V and J genes are TRBV20-1 and TRBJ2-5; D might be TRBD2 (5 bases). Germline-derived CDR1 and CDR2 are DFQATT and SNEGSKA (reference sequence). The CDR3 has 14 residues. The CDR3 is CSASDGVSQVTQYF. CDR3 DNA sequence: TGCAGTGCTAGTGACGGGGTATCGCAAGTGACCCAGTACTTC.

There are many counts of this clonotype. V usage is TRBV20-1 and J usage is TRBJ2-5, with TRBD2 identical over 7 bases. Germline V gives CDR1 DFQATT, CDR2 SNEGSKA (reference sequence). CDR3 length equals 14 residues. V lost 7 bases, J lost 5 bases, and 13 bases stayed unmatched. The CDR3 region has the DNA TGCAGTGGAGACAGCGGGGTGGGGAGGGAGACCCAGTACTTC. It yields the protein CSGDSGVGRETQYF.

This clonotype was observed at least ten times. The chain uses TRBV28 and TRBJ2-1; D not certain. The V gene's germline CDR1 is MDHEN and CDR2 SYDVKM. The CDR3 runs 12 residues. Trimming shortened V by 6 bases and J by 0 bases, and 3 bases separated the two germline ends. The CDR3 spells CASRISYNEQFF. DNA of the CDR3: TGTGCCAGCAGGATCTCCTACAATGAGCAGTTCTTC.

Points on this clonotype: Possible read error: a much larger clone is one base away. For the CDR3, the DNA is TGTGCCAGCAGTTACTCACGGGGTCGGGGGGAGCGGTTCTTC. Translated, it gives CASSYSRGRGERFF. The V call is TRBV6-5, the J call TRBJ2-1; 7 bases map to TRBD2. The CDR3 has 14 residues. Germline CDR1 reads MNHEY; CDR2 reads SVGAGI.

About this clonotype itself: This could be a read error, since a much larger clone is one nucleotide away. The V gene is TRBV6-5, the J gene TRBJ2-7; 7 nucleotides line up with TRBD1. The end of the DNA aligns better with TRBJ2-1, so the J call may be wrong. Per germline, CDR1 MNHEY and CDR2 SVGAGI. This CDR3 is 14 amino acids long. CDR3 nucleotide sequence: TGTGCCAGCAGTTACGCGTACAGGGGCGGCGAGCAGTTCTTC. Translated, it gives CASSYAYRGGEQFF.

V usage is TRBV2 and J usage is TRBJ2-5; 8 positions match TRBD1. Looked up from germline, CDR1 is SNHLY and CDR2 is FYNNEI. The CDR3 runs 13 residues. Losses at the gene ends were 8 bases for V and 2 bases for J; bases not matched to a gene: 4. The CDR3 coding sequence is TGTGCCAGCGAGACAGGGGTACAAGAGACCCAGTACTTC. As protein: CASETGVQETQYF.

The table lists this clonotype with many counts. This chain uses TRBV7-9 with TRBJ2-6; 11 bases fit TRBD1. J was trimmed by 0 bases and V by 5 bases; bases with no gene match: 9. This CDR3 is 19 amino acids long. Germline values: CDR1 SEHNR, CDR2 FQNEAQ (reference sequence). CDR3 DNA sequence: TGTGCCAGCAGCCCAAGGACAGGGGGCATACTCTCTGGGGCCAACGTCCTGACTTTC. Its protein is CASSPRTGGILSGANVLTF.